These T cell receptor beta chains were read from a single sample in a study of blood T cell repertoires in COVID-19. Sequenced by immunoSEQ multiplex PCR; TCRdb stores in-frame clones only, minus some. The sample lists about 200,000 clones, around 83% occurring once. What was sequenced was peripheral blood. All receptors derive from a woman aged 65 to 85 with COVID-19, enrolled during active disease. Each CDR3 is given with its conserved first and last residue.

>TRBV12-3/TRBV12-4
CASSIAGRYEQYF
>TRBV10-3
CAISTGQGYEQYF
>TRBV28
CASSWEGRRAFF
>TRBV27
CASSFRGVYGYTF
>TRBV7-8
CASSLAWREGPDTQYF
>TRBV29-1
CSVDSGLGVREQYF
>TRBV19
CASSIVQDSNEQFF
>TRBV30
CAWTPLPGQRKVYEQYF
>TRBV18
CASSFTGVVPNEQFF
>TRBV5-1
CASSLLGLADTDTQYF
>TRBV5-4
CASSSSRTSGGEQYF
>TRBV28
CASSQGALGNQPQHF
>TRBV6-2/TRBV6-3
CASSAWTSGSHNEQFF
>TRBV7-9
CASSLGTDNEQFF
>TRBV10-3
CAIQGAGETQYF
>TRBV5-4
CASSFMRDNEQFF
>TRBV5-1
CASSLDTSRNQPQHF
>TRBV24-1
CATSDHSRGTEAFF